The 31 T cell receptor beta chains given below trace back to one sample, sequenced in a study of blood T cell repertoires in COVID-19. TCRdb's table, derived via immunoSEQ multiplex PCR, lists solely in-frame clones and lacks some. The data hold about 62,000 clones, with around four fifths observed a single time. The sequenced sample was peripheral blood. Source of these receptors: a woman aged 45 to 65 with active or convalescent COVID-19.

The chain uses TRBV7-2 and TRBJ1-1; D might be TRBD1 (5 bases). V was clipped by 5 bases and J by 0 bases, with 22 bases between them. Germline values: CDR1 SGHTA, CDR2 FQGNSA. The CDR3 spans 18 residues. Here the CDR3 reads CASSILGPRQGLNTEAFF. In DNA form, the CDR3 reads TGTGCCAGCAGCATCCTCGGCCCTCGTCAGGGTTTGAACACTGAAGCTTTCTTT.

The rearrangement joins TRBV19 to TRBJ1-5, with D perhaps TRBD1 (5 bases). Germline CDR1 and CDR2: LNHDA and SQIVND (reference sequence). This CDR3 is built from 14 residues. V lost 7 bases and J lost 3, with 13 bases in between. This CDR3 is CASTTGLLNQPQHF. CDR3 DNA sequence: TGTGCCAGTACTACGGGACTCCTCAATCAGCCCCAGCATTTT. The full variable domain, rest sourced from reference TRBV19 and TRBJ1-5, is DGGITQSPKYLFRKEGQNVTLSCEQNLNHDAMYWYRQDPGQGLRLIYYSQIVNDFQKGDIAEGYSVSREKKESFPLTVTSAQKNPTAFYLCASTTGLLNQPQHFGDGTRLSIL.

This sequence joins TRBV6-4 and TRBJ2-1; D uncertain. This CDR3 is 14 amino acids long. Germline assignment: CDR1 MRHNA and CDR2 SNTAGT. V lost 6 bases and J 4 bases, leaving 13 bases between the germline ends. The CDR3 protein is CASSYLAGYNEQFF. As DNA, the CDR3 is TGTGCCAGCAGCTACTTGGCAGGTTACAATGAGCAGTTCTTC.

The CDR3 nucleotides read TGTGCCAGCAGTGGGGACTCAGATACGCAGTATTTT. Translated: CASSGDSDTQYF. The rearrangement links TRBV2 to TRBJ2-3, with D maybe TRBD2 (6 bases). CDR1 and CDR2 (germline): SNHLY, FYNNEI. The V gene lost 4 bases and the J gene lost 4 bases, with 6 bases spanning the gap. The CDR3 runs 12 residues.

The gene calls are TRBV5-6 and TRBJ2-1, with 7 bases that match TRBD2. Germline CDR1 SGHDT, CDR2 YYEEEE. There are 15 residues in the CDR3. Germline trimming cut 5 bases from V and 6 bases from J; bases unmatched to any gene: 11. CDR3 sequence (DNA): TGTGCCAGCAGTTCGGCGGGAGTGATTCTCAATGAGCAGTTCTTC. It yields the protein CASSSAGVILNEQFF. Combining the CDR3 with reference TRBV5-6 and TRBJ2-1 gives the whole variable domain DAGVTQSPTHLIKTRGQQVTLRCSPKSGHDTVSWYQQALGQGPQFIFQYYEEEERQRGNFPDRFSGHQFPNYSSELNVNALLLGDSALYLCASSSAGVILNEQFFGPGTRLTVL.

This clone is a singleton in its sample. The rearrangement links TRBV3-1 (or the pseudogene TRBV3-2) to TRBJ2-7, with 7 bases identical to TRBD2. The J segment lost 2 bases and the V segment lost 0 bases, leaving 10 bases of the junction unmatched. The CDR3 sequence is 17 residues long. CDR1 is LGHDT, CDR2 YNNKEL, per germline (reference sequence). CDR3 sequence: CASSQDKLLAAPYEQYF. CDR3 nucleotide sequence: TGTGCCAGCAGCCAAGATAAATTGCTAGCGGCTCCCTACGAGCAGTACTTC.

This clone was detected only once. J is TRBJ2-1 and V is TRBV24-1; no clear D. This CDR3 spans 12 amino acids. With 1 base removed from V and 10 bases from J, the gap between germline ends came to 7 bases. Germline CDR1 reads KGHDR; CDR2 reads SFDVKD. The CDR3 spells CATSDFSREQFF. The CDR3 DNA is TGTGCCACCAGTGATTTCTCGCGGGAGCAGTTCTTC.

The chain carries TRBV6-6 and TRBJ2-7; possibly TRBD2 for D (5 bases). The length of the CDR3 is 15 residues. Germline CDR1 reads MNHNY; CDR2 reads SVGAGI (reference sequence). V was clipped by 0 bases and J by 0 bases, with 9 bases between them. In nucleotides, the CDR3 is TGTGCCAGCAGTTACTCGGCCGGAGGCTCCTACGAGCAGTACTTC. Translation gives CASSYSAGGSYEQYF.

The chain couples TRBV24-1 to TRBJ1-2, with D perhaps TRBD1 (6 bases). V shed 2 bases and J shed 6 bases, with 18 bases lying between them. This CDR3 region has 16 residues. Germline V gene data show CDR1 as KGHDR and CDR2 as SFDVKD. This CDR3 reads CATSDSRQAGVDGYTF. Written as DNA, the CDR3 is TGTGCCACCAGTGATTCCCGACAGGCCGGGGTTGATGGCTACACCTTC.

V gene TRBV30 combines with J gene TRBJ2-7, with a possible D match to TRBD1 (6 bases). This CDR3 is built from 14 residues. Trimming stripped 1 base from V and 7 bases from J, with 17 bases between. Germline V lookup: CDR1 GTSNPN, CDR2 SVGIG (reference sequence). This CDR3 is CAWSDRVWDGEQYF. Here the CDR3 DNA reads TGTGCCTGGAGTGACAGGGTATGGGACGGGGAGCAGTACTTC.

The V gene is TRBV9, the J gene TRBJ1-1; D is perhaps TRBD1 (5 bases). Per germline, CDR1 SGDLS and CDR2 YYNGEE. The CDR3 extends over 14 amino acids. Deletions cut 5 bases from V and 1 base from J, with 12 bases between. Written as DNA, the CDR3 is TGTGCCAGCAGGAGGGGACTCCAGAACACTGAAGCTTTCTTT. Translation gives CASRRGLQNTEAFF.

The J gene is TRBJ1-2, the V gene TRBV19; perhaps TRBD1 as D (6 bases). The V end was cut by 7 bases, the J end by 1 base, with 16 bases between. The CDR3 totals 15 residues. Looked up from germline, CDR1 is LNHDA and CDR2 is SQIVND (reference sequence). This CDR3 reads CASTTGTLLNYGYTF. The CDR3 nucleotides are TGTGCCAGTACTACCGGGACACTTCTTAACTATGGCTACACCTTC.

The rearrangement links TRBV19 to TRBJ1-3; TRBD1 agrees at 7 bases. CDR1 and CDR2 from the germline V gene are LNHDA and SQIVND (reference sequence). This CDR3 has 13 amino acids. V gave up 9 bases and J gave up 3 bases; unmatched junction bases: 5. CDR3 nucleotide sequence: TGTGCCAGCCAGGGACAGAATGGAAACACCATATATTTT. Its translation: CASQGQNGNTIYF.

The genes are TRBV13 and TRBJ1-3, with D perhaps matching TRBD1 (6 bases). Germline-derived CDR1 and CDR2 are PRHDT and FYEKMQ (reference sequence). The V end was cut by 3 bases, the J end by 3 bases, with 12 bases between. The CDR3 totals 15 residues. The CDR3 is CASSFQGLNGNTIYF. The CDR3 nucleotides read TGTGCCAGCAGCTTTCAGGGGTTAAATGGAAACACCATATATTTT.

This clone was detected ten times or more. The chain is built from TRBV5-4 and TRBJ2-3; possibly TRBD2 for D (7 bases). This CDR3 spans 16 amino acids. Germline CDR1 reads SGHNT; CDR2 reads YYREEE (reference sequence). The V gene lost 0 bases and the J gene lost 3 bases, with 14 bases spanning the gap. This chain's CDR3 is CASSLDRGARTDTQYF. The DNA of the CDR3 is TGTGCCAGCAGCTTGGATCGGGGGGCCCGGACAGATACGCAGTATTTT.

The rearrangement uses TRBV13 and TRBJ1-1; 8 nucleotides agree with TRBD1. Trimming removed 4 bases from V and 2 bases from J; junction bases left unmatched: 9. The length of the CDR3 is 16 residues. CDR1 and CDR2 from the germline V gene are PRHDT and FYEKMQ (reference sequence). The CDR3 DNA follows: TGTGCCAGCAGCTCCTTCGGACAGGGTGCTAACACTGAAGCTTTCTTT. It is translated as CASSSFGQGANTEAFF.

The genes are TRBV19 and TRBJ2-3; 8 positions agree with TRBD2. CDR3 length: 15 residues. Germline V gene lookup returns CDR1 LNHDA and CDR2 SQIVND (reference sequence). V lost 3 bases to trimming and J lost 2 bases; unmatched junction nucleotides: 4. CDR3 loop: CASSIPTSATDTQYF. In nucleotides, the CDR3 is TGTGCCAGTAGTATTCCGACTAGCGCCACAGATACGCAGTATTTT. Full variable domain (rest looked up from reference TRBV19 and TRBJ2-3): DGGITQSPKYLFRKEGQNVTLSCEQNLNHDAMYWYRQDPGQGLRLIYYSQIVNDFQKGDIAEGYSVSREKKESFPLTVTSAQKNPTAFYLCASSIPTSATDTQYFGPGTRLTVL.

The chain has TRBV7-9 and TRBJ1-1, with unresolved D. The CDR3 is 18 amino acids. Trimming left V 2 bases short and J 4 bases short, with 23 bases between. Per germline, CDR1 SEHNR and CDR2 FQNEAQ (reference sequence). The CDR3 here is CASSLSRGVSVRSTEAFF. The CDR3 nucleotides are TGTGCCAGCAGCTTATCCCGGGGAGTATCAGTCAGGAGCACTGAAGCTTTCTTT.

The chain combines TRBV18 with TRBJ1-4, with 7 bases that match TRBD1. Germline CDR1 and CDR2: KGHSH and LQKENI. The CDR3 has 14 amino acids. V was pared by 6 bases and J by 8 bases, with 9 bases of the junction left unmatched. The CDR3 reads CASSPSGDSEKLFF. The CDR3 bases are TGTGCCAGCTCCCCATCCGGGGACAGCGAAAAACTGTTTTTT.

In this sample, this clone turned up a few times. The J gene is TRBJ2-3, the V gene TRBV24-1, with 7 bases aligning to TRBD2. This CDR3 is built from 14 residues. Germline CDR1 reads KGHDR; CDR2 reads SFDVKD. V trimming: 4 bases; J trimming: 6 bases; junction bases outside the gene matches: 6. CDR3 residues: CATSDVGLTDTQYF. The CDR3 DNA is TGTGCCACCAGTGACGTGGGACTAACGGATACGCAGTATTTT.

This rearrangement joins TRBV24-1 to TRBJ2-1; 12 nucleotides align to TRBD2. CDR1 is KGHDR, CDR2 SFDVKD, per germline. The J segment lost 10 bases and the V segment lost 5 bases, leaving 11 bases of the junction unmatched. This CDR3 contains 16 residues. The CDR3 protein is CATSVPRLAGVMEQFF. CDR3 coding DNA: TGTGCCACCAGTGTTCCACGACTAGCGGGAGTCATGGAGCAGTTCTTC.

V gene TRBV7-8 combines with J gene TRBJ1-2, with 9 bases fitting TRBD1. Unmatched junction bases numbered 10, after V lost 1 base and J lost 4 bases. CDR1 and CDR2 (germline): SGHVS, FQNEAQ. The CDR3 has 17 residues. The CDR3 reads CASSLDLGTGRRYGYTF. DNA of the CDR3: TGTGCCAGCAGCTTAGACTTGGGGACAGGGAGACGCTATGGCTACACCTTC.

The genes are TRBV6-5 and TRBJ2-4; TRBD2 might be the D (5 bases). The CDR3 is made up of 15 amino acids. The germline CDR1 and CDR2 sequences are MNHEY and SVGAGI. V was cut by 2 bases and J by 6 bases, with 14 bases left in between. CDR3 protein: CASSYSGSAGNIQYF. In nucleotides, the CDR3 is TGTGCCAGCAGTTACAGTGGGTCGGCGGGAAACATTCAGTACTTC.

The rearrangement joins TRBV25-1 to TRBJ2-5, with TRBD2 as a possible D gene (7 bases). From germline, CDR1 is MGHDK and CDR2 SYGVNS. Trimming shortened V by 4 bases and J by 0 bases, and 15 bases separated the two germline ends. This CDR3 is built from 16 residues. The CDR3 DNA reads TGTGCCAGCAGTGCCTCGGGGGGCTCTTACCAAGAGACCCAGTACTTC. This sequence encodes CASSASGGSYQETQYF.

The V and J genes are TRBV4-1 and TRBJ2-3; 9 bases line up with TRBD2. Germline V gives CDR1 MGHRA, CDR2 YSYEKL. The V gene end was trimmed by 0 bases and the J gene end by 2 bases; junction bases not matched to a gene: 9. The CDR3 sequence is 18 residues long. The CDR3 protein is CASSQDLSSGASTDTQYF. The CDR3 nucleotides are TGCGCCAGCAGCCAAGATCTTTCTAGCGGGGCCTCCACAGATACGCAGTATTTT.

In this sample, this clone turned up a few times. The chain is built from TRBV24-1 and TRBJ1-6; no definite D call. Germline V gene data show CDR1 as KGHDR and CDR2 as SFDVKD. The V and J ends lost 1 base and 4 bases respectively, with 13 bases between them. The CDR3 is made up of 17 amino acids. This CDR3 is CATSDFPRTAYNSPLHF. CDR3 DNA: TGTGCCACCAGTGATTTTCCCCGAACAGCTTATAATTCACCCCTCCACTTT.

The rearrangement uses TRBV7-9 and TRBJ2-5, with D possibly matching TRBD2 (6 bases). Trimming cost V 2 bases and J 3 bases, with 10 bases left between them. Germline CDR1 reads SEHNR; CDR2 reads FQNEAQ (reference sequence). This CDR3 spans 14 amino acids. CDR3 region: CASSLRRGEETQYF. The DNA of the CDR3 is TGTGCCAGCAGCTTAAGGAGGGGCGAAGAGACCCAGTACTTC.

The chain recombines TRBV29-1 with TRBJ1-2; 7 positions match TRBD1. This CDR3 is 11 amino acids long. The V gene's germline CDR1 is SQVTM and CDR2 ANQGSEA. Unmatched junction bases numbered 3, after V lost 7 bases and J lost 4 bases. DNA for the CDR3: TGCAGCGGACAGGGCGCCTATGGCTACACCTTC. Protein sequence: CSGQGAYGYTF.

V gene TRBV9 combines with J gene TRBJ2-5, with 14 bases matching TRBD2. Germline V lookup: CDR1 SGDLS, CDR2 YYNGEE. The CDR3 runs to 15 residues. V shed 3 bases, J shed 8 bases, and the junction held 6 bases outside the gene matches. CDR3 nucleotides: TGTGCCAGCAGCGCTCCCGGGACTAGCGGGAGAACCCAGTACTTC. Protein product: CASSAPGTSGRTQYF. The full variable domain, in which reference TRBV9 and TRBJ2-5 provide the parts outside the CDR3, is DSGVTQTPKHLITATGQRVTLRCSPRSGDLSVYWYQQSLDQGLQFLIQYYNGEERAKGNILERFSAQQFPDLHSELNLSSLELGDSALYFCASSAPGTSGRTQYFGPGTRLLVL.

The rearrangement links TRBV12-5 to TRBJ1-5, with 7 bases identical to TRBD1. This CDR3 contains 16 residues. After removal of 4 bases from V and 4 bases from J, the junction contained 10 bases not matched to a gene. CDR1 is LGHNT, CDR2 FRNRAP, per germline. CDR3 sequence reads: CASGSGSGTANQPQHF. The CDR3 DNA reads TGTGCTAGTGGTTCCGGATCGGGGACAGCTAATCAGCCCCAGCATTTT.

The chain uses TRBV7-2 and TRBJ1-2; 8 positions agree with TRBD1. Germline V gene data show CDR1 as SGHTA and CDR2 as FQGNSA. Trimming took 4 bases from V and 5 from J; bases not matched to a gene: 6. CDR3 length: 14 amino acids. CDR3 nucleotide sequence: TGTGCCAGCAGCTCCACAGGGGGAAGGTATGGCTACACCTTC. Residues: CASSSTGGRYGYTF.